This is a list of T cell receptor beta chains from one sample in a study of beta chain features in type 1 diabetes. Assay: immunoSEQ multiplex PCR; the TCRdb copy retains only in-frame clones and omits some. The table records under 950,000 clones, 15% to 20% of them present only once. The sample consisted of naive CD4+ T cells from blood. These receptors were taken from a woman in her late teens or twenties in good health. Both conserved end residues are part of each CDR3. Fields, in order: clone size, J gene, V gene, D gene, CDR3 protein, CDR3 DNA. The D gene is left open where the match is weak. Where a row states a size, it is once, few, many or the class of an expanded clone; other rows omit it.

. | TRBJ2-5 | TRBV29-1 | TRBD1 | CSVEGIGTGGFEVETQYF | TGCAGCGTTGAGGGGATAGGGACAGGGGGATTTGAGGTAGAGACCCAGTACTTC
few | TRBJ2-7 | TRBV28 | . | CASSTGYEQYF | TGTGCCAGCAGTACAGGATACGAGCAGTACTTC
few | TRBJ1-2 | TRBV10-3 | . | CAISEYRETRYGYTF | TGTGCCATCAGTGAGTATAGGGAGACACGCTATGGCTACACCTTC
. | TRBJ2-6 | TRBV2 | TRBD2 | CASTDFGRALGANVLTF | TGTGCCAGCACTGACTTCGGGAGGGCACTCGGGGCCAACGTCCTGACTTTC
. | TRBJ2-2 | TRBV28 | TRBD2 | CASSFAGGPGTGELFF | TGTGCCAGCAGTTTTGCGGGAGGGCCTGGAACCGGGGAGCTGTTTTTT
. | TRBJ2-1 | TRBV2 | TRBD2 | CASRRDGTSGSNEQFF | TGTGCCAGCAGGAGAGACGGGACTAGCGGGAGCAATGAGCAGTTCTTC
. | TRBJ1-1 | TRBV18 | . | CASSPTANTEAFF | TGTGCCAGCTCTCCGACGGCGAACACTGAAGCTTTCTTT
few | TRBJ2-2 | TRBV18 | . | CASSPGPLSGELFF | TGTGCCAGCTCACCAGGGCCACTTTCCGGGGAGCTGTTTTTT
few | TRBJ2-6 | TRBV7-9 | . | CASSKDDQWRFAGANVLTF | TGTGCCAGCAGCAAAGACGACCAGTGGAGGTTTGCTGGGGCCAACGTCCTGACTTTC
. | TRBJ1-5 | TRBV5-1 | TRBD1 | CASSEGQGNQPQHF | TGCGCCAGCAGCGAGGGACAGGGGAATCAGCCCCAGCATTTT
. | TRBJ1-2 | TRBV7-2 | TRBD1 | CASSLAPGQTNYGYTF | TGTGCCAGCAGCTTAGCTCCGGGACAGACTAACTATGGCTACACCTTC
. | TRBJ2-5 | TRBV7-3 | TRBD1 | CASSSGGAETQYF | TGTGCCAGCAGCTCAGGGGGCGCGGAGACCCAGTACTTC
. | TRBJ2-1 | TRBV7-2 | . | CASSLNRMASYNEQFF | TGTGCCAGCAGTCTCAACAGGATGGCAAGCTACAATGAGCAGTTCTTC
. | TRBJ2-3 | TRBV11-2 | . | CASSVLKAPDTQYF | TGTGCCAGCAGCGTGCTGAAAGCTCCAGATACGCAGTATTTT
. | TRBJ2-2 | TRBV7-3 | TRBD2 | CASRPAGVKTGELFF | TGTGCCAGCAGGCCGGCGGGAGTGAAGACCGGGGAGCTGTTTTTT
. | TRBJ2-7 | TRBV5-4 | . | CASSWDSYEQYF | TGTGCCAGCTCCTGGGACTCCTACGAGCAGTACTTC
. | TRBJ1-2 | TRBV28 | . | CASTGIYGYTF | TGTGCCAGCACCGGAATCTATGGCTACACCTTC
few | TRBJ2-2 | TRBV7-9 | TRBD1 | CASSSAARQGAAGELFF | TGTGCCAGCAGCTCCGCCGCGAGGCAGGGGGCCGCCGGGGAGCTGTTTTTT
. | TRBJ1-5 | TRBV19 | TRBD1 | CASSTVGTGDQPQHF | TGTGCCAGTAGTACAGTCGGGACAGGGGATCAGCCCCAGCATTTT
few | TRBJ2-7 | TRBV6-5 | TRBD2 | CASKVGLGTYEQYF | TGTGCCAGCAAGGTAGGACTAGGGACCTACGAGCAGTACTTC
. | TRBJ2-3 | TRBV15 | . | CATSVMVGGADTQYF | TGTGCCACCAGCGTGATGGTGGGAGGCGCAGATACGCAGTATTTT
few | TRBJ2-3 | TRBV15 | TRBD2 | CATSWTGLAGGRVTDTQYF | TGTGCCACCAGCTGGACGGGACTAGCGGGAGGCCGGGTCACAGATACGCAGTATTTT
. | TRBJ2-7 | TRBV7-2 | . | CASSLVSGGRSYEQYF | TGTGCCAGCAGCTTAGTCAGCGGCGGCCGTTCCTACGAGCAGTACTTC
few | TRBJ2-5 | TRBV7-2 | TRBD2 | CASSLIIAGGGETQYF | TGTGCCAGCAGCTTAATTATAGCGGGGGGCGGAGAGACCCAGTACTTC